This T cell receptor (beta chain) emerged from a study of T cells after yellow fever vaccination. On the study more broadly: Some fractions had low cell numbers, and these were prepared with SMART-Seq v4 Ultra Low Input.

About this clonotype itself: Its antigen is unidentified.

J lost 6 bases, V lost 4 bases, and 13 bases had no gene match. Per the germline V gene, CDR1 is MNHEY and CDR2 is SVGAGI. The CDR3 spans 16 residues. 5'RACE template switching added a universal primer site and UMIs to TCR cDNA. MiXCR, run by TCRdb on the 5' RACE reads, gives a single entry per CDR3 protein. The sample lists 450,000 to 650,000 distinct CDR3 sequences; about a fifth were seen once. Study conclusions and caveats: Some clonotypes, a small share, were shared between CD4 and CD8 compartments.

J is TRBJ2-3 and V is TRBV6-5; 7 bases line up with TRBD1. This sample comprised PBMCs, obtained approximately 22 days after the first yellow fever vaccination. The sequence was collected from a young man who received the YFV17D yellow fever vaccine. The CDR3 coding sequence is TGTGCCAGCAGTTCCGGAAATCGGACAGGCGGGGATACGCAGTATTTT. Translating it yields CASSSGNRTGGDTQYF.